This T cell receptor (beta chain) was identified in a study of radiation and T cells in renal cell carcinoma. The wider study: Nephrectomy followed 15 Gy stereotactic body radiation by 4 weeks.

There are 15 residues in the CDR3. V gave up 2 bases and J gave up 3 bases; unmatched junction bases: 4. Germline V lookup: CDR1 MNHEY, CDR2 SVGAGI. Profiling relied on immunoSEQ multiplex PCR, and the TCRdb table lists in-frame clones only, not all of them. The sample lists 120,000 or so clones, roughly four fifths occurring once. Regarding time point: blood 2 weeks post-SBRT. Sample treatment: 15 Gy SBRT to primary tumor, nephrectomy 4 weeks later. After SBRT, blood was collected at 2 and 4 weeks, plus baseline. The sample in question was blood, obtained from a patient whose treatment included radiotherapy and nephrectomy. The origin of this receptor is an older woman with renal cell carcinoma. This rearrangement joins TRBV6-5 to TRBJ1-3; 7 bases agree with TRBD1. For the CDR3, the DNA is TGTGCCAGCAGTTACGGGGGGACAGTTGGAAACACCATATATTTT. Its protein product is CASSYGGTVGNTIYF.